One and the same sample provided the 21 T cell receptor beta chains below, sequenced in a study of shared clonotypes between healthy human individuals. Generated by immunoSEQ multiplex PCR, the TCRdb table keeps only in-frame clones and is missing some. The table lists hundreds of thousands of clones, around 79% of them singletons. The sample comprised PBMCs. These receptors came from a woman aged 40-49 years in good health. Some clones in this sample may be carry-over from other donors' samples.

The V call is TRBV19, the J call TRBJ2-2, with a weak D call TRBD1 (6 bases). This CDR3 has 14 amino acids. In germline, CDR1 is LNHDA, CDR2 SQIVND (reference sequence). Trimming left V 5 bases short and J 1 base short, with 8 bases between. This CDR3 reads CASSHRENTGELFF. DNA of the CDR3: TGTGCCAGTAGTCACAGGGAGAACACCGGGGAGCTGTTTTTT.

This chain connects TRBV7-2 to TRBJ2-3, with TRBD1 matching over 9 bases. From germline, CDR1 is SGHTA and CDR2 FQGNSA. The trim removed 5 bases at V and 1 base at J, leaving 13 bases unmatched. This CDR3 has 18 residues. Here the CDR3 DNA reads TGTGCCAGCAGCACCCCTACCGGGACAGGGAGGGGCACAGATACGCAGTATTTT. Amino acid sequence: CASSTPTGTGRGTDTQYF.

This clone was seen just once. This chain uses TRBV11-2 with TRBJ2-7, with a tentative D call TRBD2 (6 bases). Per germline, CDR1 SGHAT and CDR2 FQNNGV. V lost 1 base and J 3 bases, leaving 13 bases between the germline ends. The CDR3 runs to 15 residues. CDR3 DNA: TGTGCCAGCAGCTTAGGCCTGGGACTCAGCTACGAGCAGTACTTC. Translated, it gives CASSLGLGLSYEQYF.

The count of this clone is one. The chain recombines TRBV28 with TRBJ2-6; D perhaps matches TRBD1 (6 bases). Trimming took off 4 bases at V and 4 bases at J, with 14 bases between the two ends. The CDR3 has 16 amino acids. In germline, CDR1 is MDHEN, CDR2 SYDVKM. The CDR3 loop is CASSSPRGSGANVLTF. The CDR3 nucleotides read TGTGCCAGCAGTTCCCCCAGGGGATCCGGGGCCAACGTCCTGACTTTC.

This chain joins TRBV18 and TRBJ2-1; 10 bases map to TRBD2. This CDR3 has 15 residues. V dropped 3 bases and J dropped 3; count of bases not matched to a gene: 2. Germline V CDR1 and CDR2: KGHSH, LQKENI. CDR3 loop: CASSPGLADYNEQFF. CDR3 in DNA: TGTGCCAGCTCACCCGGACTAGCGGACTACAATGAGCAGTTCTTC. The complete variable domain, with remaining parts taken from reference TRBV18 and TRBJ2-1, reads NAGVMQNPRHLVRRRGQEARLRCSPMKGHSHVYWYRQLPEEGLKFMVYLQKENIIDESGMPKERFSAEFPKEGPSILRIQQVVRGDSAAYFCASSPGLADYNEQFFGPGTRLTVL.

The V gene is TRBV11-2, the J gene TRBJ2-5; D is ambiguous. Germline V CDR1 and CDR2: SGHAT, FQNNGV. The CDR3 covers 13 residues. V lost 5 bases and J 5 bases, leaving 12 bases between the germline ends. The CDR3 sequence: CASSPFPGETQYF. The DNA of the CDR3 is TGTGCCAGCAGCCCATTCCCCGGGGAGACCCAGTACTTC.

This chain joins TRBV6-1 and TRBJ1-2; 9 bases are a match to TRBD1. The CDR3 length is 13 residues. J gave up 8 bases and V 7 bases, and 8 bases lay outside the gene matches. CDR1 and CDR2 from the germline V gene are MNHNS and SASEGT. The CDR3 bases are TGTGCCAGCATACAACAGGGGGCCGACGGCTACACCTTC. Its protein is CASIQQGADGYTF.

In this sample, this clone turned up once. J is TRBJ2-1 and V is TRBV4-1; 11 nucleotides align to TRBD2. V was clipped by 4 bases and J by 10 bases; unmatched bases: 18. In germline, CDR1 is MGHRA, CDR2 YSYEKL. The CDR3 is made up of 18 amino acids. This CDR3 reads CASSPPPETSGTSGEQFF. As DNA, the CDR3 is TGCGCCAGCAGCCCCCCGCCCGAGACTAGCGGGACCTCGGGCGAGCAGTTCTTC.

The V and J genes are TRBV9 and TRBJ2-3; tentatively, D is TRBD2 (6 bases). With 0 bases removed from V and 0 bases from J, the gap between germline ends came to 14 bases. Germline CDR1 reads SGDLS; CDR2 reads YYNGEE. The CDR3 loop spans 17 amino acids. The CDR3 loop is CASSVGGGGVSTDTQYF. In nucleotides, the CDR3 is TGTGCCAGCAGCGTAGGAGGCGGCGGGGTGAGCACAGATACGCAGTATTTT.

The V call is TRBV11-3, the J call TRBJ2-7, with 11 positions matching TRBD1. The V gene's germline CDR1 is SGHNT and CDR2 YENEEA. V shed 3 bases and J 4 bases; nucleotides not matched to a gene: 2. This CDR3 region has 14 residues. Here the CDR3 DNA reads TGTGCCAGCAGCTTGGGGACAGGGGGATACGAGCAGTACTTC. Residues: CASSLGTGGYEQYF.

V gene TRBV5-8 combines with J gene TRBJ2-7; the match to TRBD1 covers 8 bases. V dropped 4 bases and J dropped 4; count of bases not matched to a gene: 7. The CDR3 is made up of 14 amino acids. CDR1 is SGHTS and CDR2 is YDEGEE in the germline V gene. Written as DNA, the CDR3 is TGTGCCAGCAGCCGCGGACAGGGTGAATACGAGCAGTACTTC. Translating it yields CASSRGQGEYEQYF.

This rearrangement joins TRBV23-1 to TRBJ1-1, with D unresolved. TRBV23-1 is an open reading frame, and its role is uncertain. The CDR3 length is 10 residues. Trimming took off 7 bases at V and 4 bases at J, with 4 bases between the two ends. In DNA form, the CDR3 reads TGCGCCAGCACAATCACTGAAGCTTTCTTT. Protein product: CASTITEAFF.

The chain carries TRBV6-5 and TRBJ2-5; D unresolved. Trimming left V 5 bases short and J 8 bases short, with 15 bases between. CDR3 size: 13 residues. In germline, CDR1 is MNHEY, CDR2 SVGAGI. CDR3 residues: CASSPGVASTQYF. CDR3 bases: TGTGCCAGCAGTCCCGGAGTAGCCAGCACCCAGTACTTC.

The V call is TRBV2, the J call TRBJ2-5; a weak D match, TRBD1 (6 bases). CDR3 length equals 13 residues. Germline V gives CDR1 SNHLY, CDR2 FYNNEI. V lost 6 bases, J lost 2 bases, and 10 bases lay in between. CDR3 amino acids: CASRRGIQETQYF. For the CDR3, the DNA is TGTGCCAGCAGGAGGGGGATACAAGAGACCCAGTACTTC.

The chain employs TRBV18 and TRBJ2-1; TRBD1 is a possible D gene (6 bases). This CDR3 contains 16 residues. V lost 6 bases to trimming and J lost 6 bases, with 21 bases between them. The germline gives CDR1 KGHSH, CDR2 LQKENI. CDR3 residues: CASSPTGSRSLNEQFF. For the CDR3, the DNA is TGTGCCAGCTCCCCCACAGGGAGCCGGAGCCTCAATGAGCAGTTCTTC.

The V call is TRBV9, the J call TRBJ2-7; 12 bases fit TRBD2. Per germline, CDR1 SGDLS and CDR2 YYNGEE. Germline trimming cut 4 bases from V and 4 bases from J; bases unmatched to any gene: 6. This CDR3 has 15 amino acids. The CDR3 loop reads CASSPLAGGTYEQYF. Written as DNA, the CDR3 is TGTGCCAGCAGCCCTCTAGCGGGAGGGACGTACGAGCAGTACTTC.

Only one count was recorded for this clone. V is TRBV7-9 and J is TRBJ1-4, with 8 bases fitting TRBD1. The CDR3 is 15 residues long. Germline CDR1 and CDR2: SEHNR and FQNEAQ (reference sequence). The ends lost 2 bases at V and 8 bases at J; junction bases unmatched: 7. CDR3 in DNA: TGTGCCAGCAGCTTATGGCAGGGGGCGAACGAAAAACTGTTTTTT. Translation gives CASSLWQGANEKLFF.

The J gene is TRBJ2-7, the V gene TRBV27; the D gene could be TRBD1 or TRBD2 (6 bases each). There are 12 residues in the CDR3. CDR1 and CDR2 (germline): MNHEY, SMNVEV (reference sequence). V lost 8 bases, J lost 5 bases, and 13 bases lay in between. DNA for the CDR3: TGTGCCAGCTCATTAGGGGGGAACGAGCAGTACTTC. Encoded protein: CASSLGGNEQYF.

The rearrangement links TRBV18 to TRBJ2-7; the D gene is possibly TRBD1 (5 bases). From germline, CDR1 is KGHSH and CDR2 LQKENI. Trimming cost V 4 bases and J 7 bases, with 14 bases left between them. The CDR3 is 13 amino acids. The CDR3 protein is CASSLSGLGEQYF. CDR3 nucleotides: TGTGCCAGCTCACTCTCAGGGTTAGGAGAGCAGTACTTC.

This rearrangement joins TRBV9 to TRBJ2-1, with 8 nucleotides matching TRBD2. Per germline, CDR1 SGDLS and CDR2 YYNGEE. There are 16 residues in the CDR3. V lost 0 bases, J lost 1 base, and 3 bases stayed unmatched. CDR3 residues: CASSVGGGKSYNEQFF. CDR3 DNA sequence: TGTGCCAGCAGCGTAGGCGGGGGGAAATCCTACAATGAGCAGTTCTTC.

The V call is TRBV11-2, the J call TRBJ2-1, with 11 bases that match TRBD2. Germline loops: CDR1 SGHAT, CDR2 FQNNGV. The V gene end was trimmed by 0 bases and the J gene end by 4 bases; junction bases not matched to a gene: 5. The CDR3 totals 17 residues. CDR3 protein: CASSLEVLAGGYNEQFF. CDR3 in DNA: TGTGCCAGCAGCTTAGAAGTTTTAGCGGGAGGGTACAATGAGCAGTTCTTC. The variable domain in full, completed from reference TRBV11-2 and TRBJ2-1, reads EAGVAQSPRYKIIEKRQSVAFWCNPISGHATLYWYQQILGQGPKLLIQFQNNGVVDDSQLPKDRFSAERLKGVDSTLKIQPAKLEDSAVYLCASSLEVLAGGYNEQFFGPGTRLTVL.